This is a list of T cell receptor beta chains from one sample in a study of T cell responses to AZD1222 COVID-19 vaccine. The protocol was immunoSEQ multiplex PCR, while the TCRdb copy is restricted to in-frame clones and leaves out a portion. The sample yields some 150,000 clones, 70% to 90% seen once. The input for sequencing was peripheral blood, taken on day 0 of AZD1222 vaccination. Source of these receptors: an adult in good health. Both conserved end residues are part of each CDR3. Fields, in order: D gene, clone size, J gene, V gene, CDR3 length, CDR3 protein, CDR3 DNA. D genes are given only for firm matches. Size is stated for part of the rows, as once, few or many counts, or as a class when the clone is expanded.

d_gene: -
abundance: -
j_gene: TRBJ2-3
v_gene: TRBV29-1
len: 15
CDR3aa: CSVDRGGRAVDTQYF
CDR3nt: TGCAGCGTTGATAGGGGGGGGAGGGCCGTAGATACGCAGTATTTT

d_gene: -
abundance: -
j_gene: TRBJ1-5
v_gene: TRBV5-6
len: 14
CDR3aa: CASSLGRINQPQHF
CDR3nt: TGTGCCAGCAGCTTGGGCCGGATCAATCAGCCCCAGCATTTT

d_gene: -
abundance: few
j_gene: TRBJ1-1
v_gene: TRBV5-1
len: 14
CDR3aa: CASTVGGSGTEAFF
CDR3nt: TGCGCCAGTACCGTGGGGGGCAGTGGCACTGAAGCTTTCTTT

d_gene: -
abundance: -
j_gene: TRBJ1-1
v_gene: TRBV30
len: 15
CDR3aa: CAWSVGGAVNTEAFF
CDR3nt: TGTGCCTGGAGTGTGGGAGGGGCGGTGAACACTGAAGCTTTCTTT

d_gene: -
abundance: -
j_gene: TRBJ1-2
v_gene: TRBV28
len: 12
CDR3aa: CASSLSRYGYTF
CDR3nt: TGTGCCAGCAGTTTATCACGCTATGGCTACACCTTC

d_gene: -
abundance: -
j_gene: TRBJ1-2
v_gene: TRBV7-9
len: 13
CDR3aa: CASSFRDARGYTF
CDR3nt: TGTGCCAGCAGCTTCCGGGACGCCCGCGGCTACACCTTC

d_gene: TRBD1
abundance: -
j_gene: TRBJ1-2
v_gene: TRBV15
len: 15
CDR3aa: CATSSPTTGVPGYTF
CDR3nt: TGTGCCACCAGCAGTCCGACGACAGGGGTTCCTGGCTACACCTTC

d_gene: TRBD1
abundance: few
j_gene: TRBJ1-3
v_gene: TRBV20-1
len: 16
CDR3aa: CSASDGQADSGNTIYF
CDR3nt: TGCAGTGCTAGTGACGGACAGGCTGACTCTGGAAACACCATATATTTT

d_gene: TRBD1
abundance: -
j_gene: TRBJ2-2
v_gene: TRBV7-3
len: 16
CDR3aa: CASSLYGGQATGELFF
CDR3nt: TGTGCCAGCAGCTTATACGGGGGACAGGCCACCGGGGAGCTGTTTTTT

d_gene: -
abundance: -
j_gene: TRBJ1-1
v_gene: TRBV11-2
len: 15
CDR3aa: CASSGLQAKDTEAFF
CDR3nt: TGTGCCAGCAGCGGACTACAGGCGAAAGACACTGAAGCTTTCTTT

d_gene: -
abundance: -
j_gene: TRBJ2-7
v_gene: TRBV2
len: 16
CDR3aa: CASSELLQEKTYEQYF
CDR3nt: TGTGCCAGCAGTGAACTCCTACAGGAAAAAACCTACGAGCAGTACTTC

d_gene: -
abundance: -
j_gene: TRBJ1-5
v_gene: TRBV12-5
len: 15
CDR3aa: CASGSEAPGYQPQHF
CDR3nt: TGTGCTAGTGGTTCCGAGGCCCCTGGCTATCAGCCCCAGCATTTT

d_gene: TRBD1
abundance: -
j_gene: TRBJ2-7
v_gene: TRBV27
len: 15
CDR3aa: CASSRLKTGPYEQYF
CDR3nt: TGTGCCAGCAGTCGCCTCAAGACAGGGCCCTACGAGCAGTACTTC

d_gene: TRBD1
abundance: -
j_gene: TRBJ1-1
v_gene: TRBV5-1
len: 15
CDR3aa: CASSSIRGLSPEAFF
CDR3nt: TGCGCCAGCAGCTCGATCAGGGGGCTCAGCCCTGAAGCTTTCTTT

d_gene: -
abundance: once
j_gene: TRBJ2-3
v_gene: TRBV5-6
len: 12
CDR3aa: CASSFPRDTQYF
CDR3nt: TGTGCCAGCAGCTTCCCCAGAGATACGCAGTATTTT

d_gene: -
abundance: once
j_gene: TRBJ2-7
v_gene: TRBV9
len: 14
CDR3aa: CASSLSGRGDEQYF
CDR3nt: TGTGCCAGCAGCCTCTCCGGCAGGGGCGACGAGCAGTACTTC

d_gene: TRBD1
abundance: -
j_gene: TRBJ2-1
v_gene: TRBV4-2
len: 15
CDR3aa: CASRDRQGQSNEQFF
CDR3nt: TGTGCCAGCAGAGACAGACAGGGGCAGTCAAATGAGCAGTTCTTC

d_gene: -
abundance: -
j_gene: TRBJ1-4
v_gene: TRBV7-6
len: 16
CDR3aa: CASTFGVPATNEKLFF
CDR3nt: TGTGCCAGCACCTTTGGGGTCCCAGCAACTAATGAAAAACTGTTTTTT

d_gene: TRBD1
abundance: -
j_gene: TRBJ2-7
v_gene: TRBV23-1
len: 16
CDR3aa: CASSQGELGQGDEQYF
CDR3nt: TGCGCCAGCAGTCAAGGAGAACTAGGACAGGGGGACGAGCAGTACTTC

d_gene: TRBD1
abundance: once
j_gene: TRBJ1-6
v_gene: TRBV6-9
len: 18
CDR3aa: CASSKFGTASSYNSPLHF
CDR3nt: TGTGCCAGCAGCAAATTTGGGACAGCCAGCTCCTATAATTCACCCCTCCACTTT

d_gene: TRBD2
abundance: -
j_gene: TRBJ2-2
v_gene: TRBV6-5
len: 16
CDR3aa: CASSYVAGGRTGELFF
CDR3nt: TGTGCCAGCAGTTACGTAGCGGGAGGACGCACCGGGGAGCTGTTTTTT

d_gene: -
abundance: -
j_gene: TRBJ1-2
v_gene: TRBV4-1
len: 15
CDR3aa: CASSQETRQNYGYTF
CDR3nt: TGCGCCAGCAGCCAAGAAACGCGGCAGAACTATGGCTACACCTTC

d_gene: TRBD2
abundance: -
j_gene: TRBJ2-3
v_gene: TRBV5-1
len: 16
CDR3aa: CASSLTASGGTDTQYF
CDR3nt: TGCGCCAGCAGCTTGACGGCTAGCGGGGGCACAGATACGCAGTATTTT

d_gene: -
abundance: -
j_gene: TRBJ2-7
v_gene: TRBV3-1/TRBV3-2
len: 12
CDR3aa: CASSQVKNEQYF
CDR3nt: TGTGCCAGCAGCCAAGTCAAGAATGAGCAGTACTTC

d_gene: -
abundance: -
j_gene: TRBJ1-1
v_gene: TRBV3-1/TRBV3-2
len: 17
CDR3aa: CASSPAAGGLWVRGAFF
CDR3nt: TGTGCCAGCAGTCCCGCGGCGGGTGGACTTTGGGTTAGGGGAGCTTTCTTT

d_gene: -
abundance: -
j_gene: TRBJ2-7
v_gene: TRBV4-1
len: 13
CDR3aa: CASSQGLGDEQYF
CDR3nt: TGCGCCAGCAGCCAGGGGCTTGGGGACGAGCAGTACTTC

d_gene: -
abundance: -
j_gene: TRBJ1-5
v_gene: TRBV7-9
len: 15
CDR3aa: CASSLTGHGDQPQHF
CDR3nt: TGTGCCAGCAGCTTAACCGGACACGGGGATCAGCCCCAGCATTTT

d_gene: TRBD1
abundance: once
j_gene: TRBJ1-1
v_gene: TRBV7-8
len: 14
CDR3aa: CASSPRTGTPEAFF
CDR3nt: TGTGCCAGCAGCCCCCGGACAGGGACGCCTGAAGCTTTCTTT

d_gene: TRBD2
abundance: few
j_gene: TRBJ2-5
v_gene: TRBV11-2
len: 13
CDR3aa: CASSLQRGVDQYF
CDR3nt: TGTGCCAGCAGCCTACAGCGGGGGGTGGACCAGTACTTC

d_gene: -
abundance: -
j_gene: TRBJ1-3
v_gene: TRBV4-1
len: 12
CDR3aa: CASSHTRNTIYF
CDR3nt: TGCGCCAGCAGCCATACCCGAAACACCATATATTTT

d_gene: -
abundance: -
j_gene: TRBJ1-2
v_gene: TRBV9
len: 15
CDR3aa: CASSVGPDTSYGYTF
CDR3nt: TGTGCCAGCAGCGTCGGTCCCGACACGTCCTATGGCTACACCTTC

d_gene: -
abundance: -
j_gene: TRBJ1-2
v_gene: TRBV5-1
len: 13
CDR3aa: CASSFGTDKSYTF
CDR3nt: TGCGCCAGCAGCTTCGGGACGGATAAGAGCTACACCTTC

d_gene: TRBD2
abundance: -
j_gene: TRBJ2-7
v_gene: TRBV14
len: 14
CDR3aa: CASSGSGSSYEQYF
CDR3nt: TGTGCCAGCAGCGGTAGCGGGAGTTCGTACGAGCAGTACTTC

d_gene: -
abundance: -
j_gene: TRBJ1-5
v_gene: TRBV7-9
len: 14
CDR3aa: CASSFSGSNQPQHF
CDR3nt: TGTGCCAGCAGCTTTTCAGGGAGCAATCAGCCCCAGCATTTT